These 20 T cell receptor beta chains originate from one sample sequenced in a study of cytomegalovirus exposure and HLA in healthy donors. PCR primers comprised 60 Vbeta and 13 Jbeta primers. TCRdb keeps only in-frame clones here, not all; method: immunoSEQ multiplex PCR. The sample includes tens of thousands of clones, roughly 70% of them seen just once. Sequencing was performed on PBMCs. These receptors originate from a man aged 55 to 70 in good health and CMV-seropositive.

The chain has TRBV5-1 and TRBJ2-5; D remains ambiguous. V shed 6 bases and J shed 0 bases, with 12 bases lying between them. The CDR3 runs 14 residues. Germline V gives CDR1 SGHRS, CDR2 YFSETQ. CDR3 sequence reads: CASTSTPYQETQYF. The CDR3 nucleotides are TGCGCCAGCACCTCAACACCGTACCAAGAGACCCAGTACTTC.

V gene TRBV4-2 combines with J gene TRBJ2-2; TRBD1 matches 9 bases. The CDR3 runs to 18 residues. The germline CDR1 and CDR2 sequences are LGHNA and YNFKEQ. J lost 6 bases, V lost 1 base, and 12 bases had no gene match. The CDR3 here is CASSQAPAGQGISGELFF. In DNA, the CDR3 is TGTGCCAGCAGCCAAGCCCCGGCGGGACAGGGTATCTCCGGGGAGCTGTTTTTT.

This sequence joins TRBV5-4 and TRBJ2-1, with 7 bases identical to TRBD2. This CDR3 contains 16 residues. Germline trimming cut 4 bases from V and 8 bases from J; bases unmatched to any gene: 15. Germline values: CDR1 SGHNT, CDR2 YYREEE (reference sequence). The CDR3 region is CASSDGVRRELDEQFF. The CDR3 nucleotides read TGTGCCAGCAGCGATGGGGTAAGGCGGGAGTTGGATGAGCAGTTCTTC.

The chain carries TRBV19 and TRBJ1-1, with 9 positions matching TRBD1. Germline lookup yields CDR1 LNHDA and CDR2 SQIVND (reference sequence). V shed 5 bases and J 0 bases; nucleotides not matched to a gene: 4. The CDR3 runs 15 residues. The CDR3 sequence: CASSDGQGMNTEAFF. DNA for the CDR3: TGTGCCAGTAGTGATGGACAGGGGATGAACACTGAAGCTTTCTTT.

The chain couples TRBV28 to TRBJ2-1; D call uncertain. Germline lookup yields CDR1 MDHEN and CDR2 SYDVKM. V lost 6 bases to trimming and J lost 0 bases, with 12 bases between them. The CDR3 loop spans 15 amino acids. As DNA, the CDR3 is TGTGCCAGCAGCTCCGAGACAACCTCCTACAATGAGCAGTTCTTC. It encodes CASSSETTSYNEQFF.

This clone was observed a few times. The chain couples TRBV2 to TRBJ1-6, with D possibly matching TRBD1 (5 bases). Germline CDR1 SNHLY, CDR2 FYNNEI. Trimming took off 5 bases at V and 6 bases at J, with 14 bases between the two ends. The CDR3 is made up of 15 amino acids. The CDR3 reads CASSPTPGLNSPLHF. The DNA of the CDR3 is TGTGCCAGCAGTCCTACCCCGGGACTTAATTCACCCCTCCACTTT.

The chain combines TRBV7-9 with TRBJ2-1; D is uncertain. The CDR3 totals 12 residues. Per germline, CDR1 SEHNR and CDR2 FQNEAQ (reference sequence). Trimming pared 1 base from V and 10 bases from J, leaving 8 bases between. As DNA, the CDR3 is TGTGCCAGCAGCTTAGAGCTCCTAGAGCAGTTCTTC. Amino acid sequence: CASSLELLEQFF.

The chain carries TRBV2 and TRBJ1-5; D is possibly TRBD1 (5 bases). The germline gives CDR1 SNHLY, CDR2 FYNNEI. This CDR3 has 15 residues. The V end lost 1 base, the J end lost 5 bases, and 12 bases lay between the germline ends. The CDR3 bases are TGTGCCAGCAGTGAAGGAGGGGCGGGAGATCAGCCCCAGCATTTT. Amino acid sequence: CASSEGGAGDQPQHF.

The chain links TRBV15 to TRBJ2-7; 8 nucleotides match TRBD1. Trimming cost V 1 base and J 11 bases; bases outside gene matches: 16. CDR1 is LNHNV, CDR2 YYDKDF, per germline (reference sequence). The CDR3 runs to 16 residues. CDR3 sequence (DNA): TGTGCCACCAGCAGAGGGTTCAAGTGGCGAAACAGGGGGGAGTACTTC. It is translated as CATSRGFKWRNRGEYF.

V and J are TRBV18 and TRBJ1-5; 10 bases fit TRBD1. The length of the CDR3 is 16 residues. V dropped 2 bases and J dropped 4; count of bases not matched to a gene: 5. The germline V gene encodes CDR1 KGHSH and CDR2 LQKENI. The CDR3 spells CASSPNPGQGNQPQHF. The CDR3 nucleotides read TGTGCCAGCTCACCAAATCCGGGACAGGGGAATCAGCCCCAGCATTTT.

This clone was counted a single time. The chain couples TRBV5-1 to TRBJ2-7, with D possibly matching TRBD1 (5 bases). Trimming stripped 0 bases from V and 7 bases from J, with 17 bases between. Germline V gene lookup returns CDR1 SGHRS and CDR2 YFSETQ. This CDR3 region has 15 residues. CDR3 amino acids: CASSLAGGAFREQYF. As DNA, the CDR3 is TGCGCCAGCAGCTTGGCGGGTGGGGCTTTTCGAGAGCAGTACTTC. Supplemented by reference TRBV5-1 and TRBJ2-7, the full variable domain reads KAGVTQTPRYLIKTRGQQVTLSCSPISGHRSVSWYQQTPGQGLQFLFEYFSETQRNKGNFPGRFSGRQFSNSRSEMNVSTLELGDSALYLCASSLAGGAFREQYFGPGTRLTVT.

The rearrangement links TRBV2 to TRBJ1-5, with D perhaps matching TRBD1 (6 bases). Germline V CDR1 and CDR2: SNHLY, FYNNEI. The CDR3 contains 15 residues. Deletions cut 4 bases from V and 3 bases from J, with 13 bases between. CDR3 residues: CASSGTTGPNQPQHF. The CDR3 coding sequence is TGTGCCAGCAGTGGGACCACAGGGCCCAATCAGCCCCAGCATTTT.

A few counts support this clone. The J gene is TRBJ1-2, the V gene TRBV7-2, with D perhaps matching TRBD1 (5 bases). Germline V CDR1 and CDR2: SGHTA, FQGNSA. V dropped 1 base and J dropped 1 base, with 16 bases sitting between them. CDR3 length: 17 amino acids. The CDR3 here is CASSLGADSTYNYGYTF. The CDR3 DNA reads as TGTGCCAGCAGCTTAGGGGCTGACAGCACCTATAACTATGGCTACACCTTC.

For the CDR3, the DNA is TGCGCCAGCAACCCGACAGGCTTCACTGAAGCTTTCTTT. Translating gives CASNPTGFTEAFF. This chain uses TRBV5-1 with TRBJ1-1, with D perhaps matching TRBD1 (6 bases). This CDR3 comprises 13 residues. The V gene's germline CDR1 is SGHRS and CDR2 YFSETQ. Trimming took off 6 bases at V and 4 bases at J, with 13 bases between the two ends.

This rearrangement joins TRBV7-9 to TRBJ2-2; 7 positions agree with TRBD2. V lost 4 bases to trimming and J lost 1 base; unmatched junction nucleotides: 9. This CDR3 has 17 residues. Germline CDR1 is SEHNR and CDR2 is FQNEAQ (reference sequence). The CDR3 reads CASSSRAGPWNTGELFF. CDR3 in DNA: TGTGCCAGCAGCTCCCGAGCGGGACCCTGGAACACCGGGGAGCTGTTTTTT.

The chain couples TRBV18 to TRBJ1-2, with TRBD1 as a possible D gene (6 bases). The CDR3 is 14 amino acids. Germline V gene lookup returns CDR1 KGHSH and CDR2 LQKENI. With 5 bases removed from V and 4 bases from J, the gap between germline ends came to 14 bases. CDR3 DNA sequence: TGTGCCAGCTCAGGGACGGACAGTCCCTATGGCTACACCTTC. Translation gives CASSGTDSPYGYTF.

The rearrangement uses TRBV29-1 and TRBJ1-2; the D is unclear. The CDR3 is made up of 14 amino acids. CDR1 is SQVTM, CDR2 ANQGSEA, per germline. V lost 3 bases and J lost 0, with 11 bases in between. The CDR3 region is CSVDRLLANYGYTF. CDR3 in DNA: TGCAGCGTTGACAGGCTTTTAGCTAACTATGGCTACACCTTC.

This rearrangement joins TRBV12-1 to TRBJ1-2. TRBV12-1 is described as a pseudogene. This CDR3 comprises 14 residues. The CDR3: CASSFTSEGDGYTF. CDR3 DNA: TGTGCCAGCAGCTTCACCTCGGAGGGAGATGGCTACACCTTC.

The rearrangement uses TRBV7-2 and TRBJ2-5; maybe TRBD1 (5 bases). Trimming cost V 6 bases and J 5 bases, with 10 bases left between them. The CDR3 spans 12 residues. Germline-derived CDR1 and CDR2 are SGHTA and FQGNSA. The chain's CDR3 is CASSQGMETQYF. The CDR3 DNA reads TGTGCCAGCAGTCAGGGCATGGAGACCCAGTACTTC.

V is TRBV9 and J is TRBJ2-3; 7 bases line up with TRBD1. This CDR3 region has 15 residues. Losses at the gene ends were 3 bases for V and 2 bases for J; bases not matched to a gene: 6. CDR1 and CDR2 (germline): SGDLS, YYNGEE. The CDR3 reads CASSDPGQNTDTQYF. The CDR3 nucleotides read TGTGCCAGCAGCGATCCGGGACAGAACACAGATACGCAGTATTTT. Looking up the rest from reference TRBV9 and TRBJ2-3 gives the full variable domain: DSGVTQTPKHLITATGQRVTLRCSPRSGDLSVYWYQQSLDQGLQFLIQYYNGEERAKGNILERFSAQQFPDLHSELNLSSLELGDSALYFCASSDPGQNTDTQYFGPGTRLTVL.